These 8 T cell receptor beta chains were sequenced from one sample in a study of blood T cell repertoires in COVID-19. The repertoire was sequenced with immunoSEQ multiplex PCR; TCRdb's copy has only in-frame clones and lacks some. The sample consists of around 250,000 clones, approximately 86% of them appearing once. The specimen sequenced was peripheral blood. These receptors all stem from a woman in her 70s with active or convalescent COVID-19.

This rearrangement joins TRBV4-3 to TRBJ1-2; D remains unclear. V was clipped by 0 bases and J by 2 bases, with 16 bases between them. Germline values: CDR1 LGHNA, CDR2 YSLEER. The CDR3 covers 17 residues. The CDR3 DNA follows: TGCGCCAGCAGCCAAGAAGGTGTCGGCACAGAGAACTATGGCTACACCTTC. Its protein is CASSQEGVGTENYGYTF.

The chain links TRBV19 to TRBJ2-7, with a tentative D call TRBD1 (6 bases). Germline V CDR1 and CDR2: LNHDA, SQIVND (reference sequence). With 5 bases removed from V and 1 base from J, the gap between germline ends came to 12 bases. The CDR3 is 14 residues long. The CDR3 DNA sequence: TGTGCCAGTAGTTCTCCGGGACAATCCTACGAGCAGTACTTC. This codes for CASSSPGQSYEQYF. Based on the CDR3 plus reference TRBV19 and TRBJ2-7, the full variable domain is DGGITQSPKYLFRKEGQNVTLSCEQNLNHDAMYWYRQDPGQGLRLIYYSQIVNDFQKGDIAEGYSVSREKKESFPLTVTSAQKNPTAFYLCASSSPGQSYEQYFGPGTRLTVT.

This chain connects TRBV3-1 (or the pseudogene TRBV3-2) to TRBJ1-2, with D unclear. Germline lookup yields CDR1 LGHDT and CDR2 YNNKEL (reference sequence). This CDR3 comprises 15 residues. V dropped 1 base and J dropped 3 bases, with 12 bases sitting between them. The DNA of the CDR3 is TGTGCCAGCAGCCAAGGTGTGCAGACTCACTATGGCTACACCTTC. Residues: CASSQGVQTHYGYTF.

The CDR3 DNA reads TGCGCCAGCAGATTAGTGGAGGGACGGACTGGAAACACCATATATTTT. This translates into CASRLVEGRTGNTIYF. V and J are TRBV4-1 and TRBJ1-3; tentative D call: TRBD1 (5 bases). The CDR3 totals 16 residues. Trimming pared 6 bases from V and 2 bases from J, leaving 17 bases between. CDR1 and CDR2 (germline): MGHRA, YSYEKL.

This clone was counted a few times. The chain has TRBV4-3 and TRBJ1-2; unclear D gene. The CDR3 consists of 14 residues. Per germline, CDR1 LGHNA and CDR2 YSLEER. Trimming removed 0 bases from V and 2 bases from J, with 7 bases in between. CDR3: CASSQDQSNYGYTF. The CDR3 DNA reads TGCGCCAGCAGCCAAGATCAGTCCAACTATGGCTACACCTTC.

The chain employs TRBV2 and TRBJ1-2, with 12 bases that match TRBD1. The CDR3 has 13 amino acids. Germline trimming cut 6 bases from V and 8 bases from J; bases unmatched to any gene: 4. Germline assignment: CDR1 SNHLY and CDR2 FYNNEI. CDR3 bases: TGTGCCAGCAGGACCGGGACAGGGGGCGGCTACACCTTC. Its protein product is CASRTGTGGGYTF.

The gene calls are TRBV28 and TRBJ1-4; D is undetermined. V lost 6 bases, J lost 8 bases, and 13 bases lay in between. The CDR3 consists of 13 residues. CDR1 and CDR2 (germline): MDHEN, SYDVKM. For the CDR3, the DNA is TGTGCCAGCAGCTACGGGGAGGAGGAAAAACTGTTTTTT. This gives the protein CASSYGEEEKLFF.

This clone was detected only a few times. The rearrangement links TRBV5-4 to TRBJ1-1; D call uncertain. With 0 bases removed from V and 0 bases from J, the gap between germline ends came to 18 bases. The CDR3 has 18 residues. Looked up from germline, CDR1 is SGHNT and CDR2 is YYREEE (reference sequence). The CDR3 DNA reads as TGTGCCAGCAGCTTGGCCAGGAACAGCCTCAACATGAACACTGAAGCTTTCTTT. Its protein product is CASSLARNSLNMNTEAFF.